A selection of T cell receptor beta chains follows, all from one sample in a study of OX40 agonist ivuxolimab in advanced cancers. Data came from immunoSEQ multiplex PCR; TCRdb stores just in-frame clones and leaves some out. The table includes roughly 66,000 clones, roughly four fifths detected once. The input for sequencing was CD4+ or CD8+ T cells sorted from blood, taken in a trial of the OX40 agonist ivuxolimab. Source of these receptors: an adult with an advanced solid tumor such as melanoma, head and neck, liver or kidney cancer. Each CDR3 is given with its conserved first and last residue. The D gene is left open where the match is weak.

cdr3_length	v_call	d_call	j_call	cdr3_aa
14	TRBV6-5	.	TRBJ2-6	CASTSRSGANVLTF
14	TRBV11-2	.	TRBJ1-4	CASGPGVTNEKLFF
15	TRBV11-3	.	TRBJ2-7	CASSLRSRGPGEQYF
16	TRBV5-1	.	TRBJ2-7	CASSLGLGSSASSNSF
14	TRBV5-1	TRBD2	TRBJ2-5	CASETSGGQETQYF
14	TRBV19	.	TRBJ1-2	CASSIQGEFDGYTF
14	TRBV5-4	.	TRBJ2-3	CASSYAPGTDTQYF
13	TRBV27	.	TRBJ2-7	CASSFGQYYEQYF
16	TRBV27	TRBD1	TRBJ2-7	CASRLLSGTGAYEQYF
16	TRBV6-6	.	TRBJ2-4	CASSHLLTGLENIQYF
14	TRBV2	.	TRBJ2-1	CASSVGLAENEQFF
16	TRBV19	TRBD2	TRBJ2-7	CASSSRLAGVGHEQYF
13	TRBV19	.	TRBJ2-3	CASSTGTDHTQYF
15	TRBV7-8	.	TRBJ2-2	CASSLRLGNTGELFF
15	TRBV11-3	.	TRBJ2-3	CASSLRGWAADTQYF
16	TRBV28	.	TRBJ1-2	CASSLPSLFGGNGYTF
15	TRBV6-4	.	TRBJ1-5	CASSPQGGGNQPQHF
16	TRBV15	TRBD2	TRBJ2-7	CATSQAGPGGGYEQYF
17	TRBV5-1	.	TRBJ2-3	CASSSPQGGKSTDTQYF
15	TRBV7-2	.	TRBJ2-1	CASSLGLGAHNEQFF
17	TRBV15	.	TRBJ2-7	CATSRDRAGESSYEQYF
14	TRBV11-2	.	TRBJ1-1	CASSAYAGHTEAFF
18	TRBV6-1	TRBD2	TRBJ2-1	CASSENVSGRQTYNEQFF
15	TRBV27	TRBD1	TRBJ1-2	CASSLAFGTGFGYTF
14	TRBV5-1	.	TRBJ2-5	CASSPQPSQETQYF
13	TRBV29-1	.	TRBJ1-2	CSVGDGKPNGYTF
14	TRBV6-5	TRBD1	TRBJ2-5	CASTGTGVLETQYF
11	TRBV28	.	TRBJ1-4	CASSSDEKLFF
14	TRBV27	.	TRBJ1-2	CASSLLGQDYGYTF
18	TRBV4-1	TRBD2	TRBJ2-1	CASSQTDMGLAGPNEQFF
13	TRBV27	.	TRBJ1-1	CASSIETGGRAFF
16	TRBV15	TRBD2	TRBJ2-7	CATSRDPLAVAYEQYF
15	TRBV6-5	.	TRBJ1-4	CASSYSSGAVEKLFF
16	TRBV27	.	TRBJ2-1	CASSSTGNGLINEQFF
13	TRBV6-1	.	TRBJ2-7	CASSRGEGYEQYF
18	TRBV9	TRBD1	TRBJ2-5	CASSVEEKGTGGEETQYF
15	TRBV27	TRBD1	TRBJ1-5	CASSPQTGYLTTQHF
15	TRBV19	.	TRBJ1-5	CASSITSRSNQPQHF
15	TRBV6-5	.	TRBJ2-3	CASSYSPAPQDTQYF
16	TRBV15	TRBD1	TRBJ2-5	CATSRGTQGAGETQYF
13	TRBV6-1	.	TRBJ1-2	CASSDPGRYGYTF
13	TRBV6-6	.	TRBJ2-3	CASSPPGADTQYF
15	TRBV7-6	.	TRBJ2-7	CASSLGGQSSYEQYF
17	TRBV11-2	.	TRBJ2-5	CASSLDTGSWGQETQYF
17	TRBV28	TRBD2	TRBJ2-1	CASSSSSGARSYNEQFF
16	TRBV4-1	.	TRBJ1-5	CASSQDPGNSNQPQHF
16	TRBV7-6	TRBD2	TRBJ2-3	CASSPGLAGPEDTQYF